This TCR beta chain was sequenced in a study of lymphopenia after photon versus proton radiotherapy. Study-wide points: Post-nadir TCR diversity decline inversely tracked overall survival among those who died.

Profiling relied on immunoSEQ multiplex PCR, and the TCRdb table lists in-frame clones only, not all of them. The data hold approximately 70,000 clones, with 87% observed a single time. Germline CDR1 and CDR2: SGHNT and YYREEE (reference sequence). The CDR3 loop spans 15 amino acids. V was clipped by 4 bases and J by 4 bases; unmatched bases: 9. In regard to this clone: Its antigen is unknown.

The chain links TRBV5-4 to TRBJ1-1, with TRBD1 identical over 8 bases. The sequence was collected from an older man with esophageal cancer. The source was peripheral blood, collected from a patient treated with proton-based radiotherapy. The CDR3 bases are TGTGCCAGCAGCCCCCCCTTCGACAGGGGCACTGAAGCTTTCTTT. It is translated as CASSPPFDRGTEAFF.